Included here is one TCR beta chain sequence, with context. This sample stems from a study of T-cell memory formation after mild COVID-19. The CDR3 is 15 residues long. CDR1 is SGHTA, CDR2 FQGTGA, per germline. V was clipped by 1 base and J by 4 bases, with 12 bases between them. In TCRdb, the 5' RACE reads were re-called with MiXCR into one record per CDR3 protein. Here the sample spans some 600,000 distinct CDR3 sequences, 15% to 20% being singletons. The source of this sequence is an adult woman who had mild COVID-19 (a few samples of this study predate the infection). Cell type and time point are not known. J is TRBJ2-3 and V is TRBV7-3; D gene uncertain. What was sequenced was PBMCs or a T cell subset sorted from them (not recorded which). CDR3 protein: CASSLNGRTPDTQYF. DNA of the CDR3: TGTGCCAGCAGCTTAAACGGCAGGACCCCAGATACGCAGTATTTT.